This TCR beta chain came from a study of T cell responses to AZD1222 COVID-19 vaccine. Whole-study findings and limits: The study found Spike-specific TCR breadth and depth rose after two AZD1222 doses. The donor group comprised mostly white British people and more females; the analysis possibly underestimated clonal diversity. Scientists sampled the repertoires only once the peak T cell response had passed. Of the AZD1222 recipients, only five to seven were seropositive at baseline.

In regard to this clone: What it recognizes is unknown.

This CDR3 has 17 amino acids. Trimming cost V 10 bases and J 0 bases; bases outside gene matches: 8. Germline CDR1 ENHRY, CDR2 SYGVKD. TCRdb's table, derived via immunoSEQ multiplex PCR, lists solely in-frame clones and lacks some. The sample has 110,000 to 150,000 clones, 92% seen once; the top ten hold roughly 4%. The specimen comprised peripheral blood, sampled on day 0 of AZD1222 vaccination. This clonotype originated in an adult in good health. The rearrangement links TRBV10-3 to TRBJ2-1, with TRBD2 identical over 14 bases. CDR3 sequence: CATRLAGGISSYNEQFF. DNA for the CDR3: TGTGCCACCCGACTAGCGGGAGGGATAAGCTCCTACAATGAGCAGTTCTTC.